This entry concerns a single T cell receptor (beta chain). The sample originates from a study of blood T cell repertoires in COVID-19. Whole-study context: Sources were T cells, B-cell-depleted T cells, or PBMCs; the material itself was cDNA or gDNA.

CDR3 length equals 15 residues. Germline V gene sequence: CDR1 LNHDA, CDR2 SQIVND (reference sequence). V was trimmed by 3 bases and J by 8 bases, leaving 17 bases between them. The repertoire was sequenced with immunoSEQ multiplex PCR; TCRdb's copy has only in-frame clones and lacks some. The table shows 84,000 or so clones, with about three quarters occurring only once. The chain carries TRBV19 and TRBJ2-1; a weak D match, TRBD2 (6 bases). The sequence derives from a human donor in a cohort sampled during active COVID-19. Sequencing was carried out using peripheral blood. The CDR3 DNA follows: TGTGCCAGTAGTATTGGCTGGGGGGTAGGGGATGAGCAGTTCTTC. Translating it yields CASSIGWGVGDEQFF.